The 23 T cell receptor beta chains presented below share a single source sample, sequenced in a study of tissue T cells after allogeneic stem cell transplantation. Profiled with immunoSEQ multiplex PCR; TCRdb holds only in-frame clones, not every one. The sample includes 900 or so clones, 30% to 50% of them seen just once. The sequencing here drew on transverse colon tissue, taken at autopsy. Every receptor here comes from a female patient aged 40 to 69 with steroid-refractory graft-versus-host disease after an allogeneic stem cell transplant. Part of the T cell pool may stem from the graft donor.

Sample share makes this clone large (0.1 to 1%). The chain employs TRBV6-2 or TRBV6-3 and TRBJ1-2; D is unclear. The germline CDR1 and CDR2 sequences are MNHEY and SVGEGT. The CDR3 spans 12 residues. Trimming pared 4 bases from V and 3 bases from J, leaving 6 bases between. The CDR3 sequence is CASSLGHYGYTF. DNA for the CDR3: TGTGCCAGCAGTTTGGGCCACTATGGCTACACCTTC.

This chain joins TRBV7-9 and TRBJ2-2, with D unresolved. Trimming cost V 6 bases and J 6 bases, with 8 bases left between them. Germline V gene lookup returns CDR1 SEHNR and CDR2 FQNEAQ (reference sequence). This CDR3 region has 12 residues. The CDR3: CASRTGPGELFF. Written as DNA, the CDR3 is TGTGCCAGCAGAACCGGACCCGGGGAGCTGTTTTTT.

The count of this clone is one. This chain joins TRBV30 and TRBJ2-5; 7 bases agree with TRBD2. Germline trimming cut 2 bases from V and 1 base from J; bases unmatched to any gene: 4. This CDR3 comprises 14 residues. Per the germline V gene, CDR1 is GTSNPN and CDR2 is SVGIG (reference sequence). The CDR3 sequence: CAWSLGLVQETQYF. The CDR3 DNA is TGTGCCTGGAGTCTCGGACTAGTCCAAGAGACCCAGTACTTC.

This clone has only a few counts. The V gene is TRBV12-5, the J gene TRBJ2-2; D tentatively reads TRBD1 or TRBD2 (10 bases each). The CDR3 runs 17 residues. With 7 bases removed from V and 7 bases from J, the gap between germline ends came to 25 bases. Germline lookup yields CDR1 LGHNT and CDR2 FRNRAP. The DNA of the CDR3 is TGTGCTAGTGCGGGACAGGGGTCTAGCGGGGGAGGCGGGGAGCTGTTTTTT. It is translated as CASAGQGSSGGGGELFF.

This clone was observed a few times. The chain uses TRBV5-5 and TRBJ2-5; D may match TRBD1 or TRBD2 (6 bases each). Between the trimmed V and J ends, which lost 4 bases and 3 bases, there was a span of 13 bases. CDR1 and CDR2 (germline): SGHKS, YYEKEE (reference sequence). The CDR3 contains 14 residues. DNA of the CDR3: TGTGCCAGCAGCGTAGGGGGACTTGAAGAGACCCAGTACTTC. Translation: CASSVGGLEETQYF.

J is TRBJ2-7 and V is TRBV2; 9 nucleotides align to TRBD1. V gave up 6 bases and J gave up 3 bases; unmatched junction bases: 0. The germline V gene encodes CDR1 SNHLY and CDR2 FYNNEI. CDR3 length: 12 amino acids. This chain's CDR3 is CASRDRGYEQYF. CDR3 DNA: TGTGCCAGCAGGGACAGGGGCTACGAGCAGTACTTC.

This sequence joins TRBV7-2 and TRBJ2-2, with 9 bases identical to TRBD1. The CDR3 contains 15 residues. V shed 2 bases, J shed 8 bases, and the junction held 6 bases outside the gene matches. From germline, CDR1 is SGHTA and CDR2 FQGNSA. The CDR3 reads CASSLLGQGLGELFF. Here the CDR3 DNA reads TGTGCCAGCAGCTTATTAGGACAGGGGTTAGGGGAGCTGTTTTTT.

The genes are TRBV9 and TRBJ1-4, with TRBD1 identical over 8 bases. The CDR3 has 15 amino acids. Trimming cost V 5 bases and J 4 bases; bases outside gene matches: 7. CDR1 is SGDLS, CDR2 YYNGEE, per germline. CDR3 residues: CASSRQGRGNEKLFF. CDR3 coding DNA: TGTGCCAGCAGTCGACAGGGGAGAGGTAATGAAAAACTGTTTTTT.

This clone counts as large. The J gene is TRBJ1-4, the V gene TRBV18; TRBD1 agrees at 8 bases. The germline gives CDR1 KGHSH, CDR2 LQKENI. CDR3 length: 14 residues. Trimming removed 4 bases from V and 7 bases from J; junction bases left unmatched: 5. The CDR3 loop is CASSQGQVVEKLFF. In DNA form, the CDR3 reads TGTGCCAGCTCACAGGGACAGGTGGTTGAAAAACTGTTTTTT.

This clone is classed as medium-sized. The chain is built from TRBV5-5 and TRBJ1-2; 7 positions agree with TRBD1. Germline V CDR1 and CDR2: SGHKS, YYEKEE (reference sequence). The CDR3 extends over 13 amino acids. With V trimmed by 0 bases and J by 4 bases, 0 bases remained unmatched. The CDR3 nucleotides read TGTGCCAGCAGCTTGGGGACAGGCTATGGCTACACCTTC. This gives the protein CASSLGTGYGYTF.

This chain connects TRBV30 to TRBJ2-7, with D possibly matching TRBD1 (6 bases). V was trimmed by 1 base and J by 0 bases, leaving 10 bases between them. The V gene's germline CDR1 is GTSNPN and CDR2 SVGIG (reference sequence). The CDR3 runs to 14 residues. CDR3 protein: CAWSAGQSSYEQYF. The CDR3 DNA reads TGTGCCTGGAGTGCTGGACAGAGCTCCTACGAGCAGTACTTC.

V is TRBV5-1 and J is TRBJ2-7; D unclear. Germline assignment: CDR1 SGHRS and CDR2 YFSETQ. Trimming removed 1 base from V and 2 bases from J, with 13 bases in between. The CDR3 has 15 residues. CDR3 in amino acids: CASSLIGLEAYEQYF. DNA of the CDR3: TGCGCCAGCAGCTTGATCGGTCTAGAAGCCTACGAGCAGTACTTC.

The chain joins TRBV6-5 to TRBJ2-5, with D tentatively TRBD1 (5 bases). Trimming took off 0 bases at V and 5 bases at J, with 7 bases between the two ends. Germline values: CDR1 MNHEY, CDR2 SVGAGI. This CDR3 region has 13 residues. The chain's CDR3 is CASSYSTVETQYF. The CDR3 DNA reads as TGTGCCAGCAGTTACTCGACAGTTGAGACCCAGTACTTC.

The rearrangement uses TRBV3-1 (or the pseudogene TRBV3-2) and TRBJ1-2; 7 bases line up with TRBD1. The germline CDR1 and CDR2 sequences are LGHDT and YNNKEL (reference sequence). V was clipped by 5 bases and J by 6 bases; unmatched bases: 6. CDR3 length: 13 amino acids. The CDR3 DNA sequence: TGTGCCAGCAGCTACGGGACAGACGATGGCTACACCTTC. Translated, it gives CASSYGTDDGYTF.

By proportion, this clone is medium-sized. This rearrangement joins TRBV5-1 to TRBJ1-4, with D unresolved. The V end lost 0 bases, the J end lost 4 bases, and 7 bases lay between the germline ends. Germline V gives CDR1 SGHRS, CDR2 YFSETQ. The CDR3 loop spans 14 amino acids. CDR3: CASSLDGFNEKLFF. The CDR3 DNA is TGCGCCAGCAGCTTGGACGGGTTTAATGAAAAACTGTTTTTT. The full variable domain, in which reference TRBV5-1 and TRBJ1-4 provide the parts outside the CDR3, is KAGVTQTPRYLIKTRGQQVTLSCSPISGHRSVSWYQQTPGQGLQFLFEYFSETQRNKGNFPGRFSGRQFSNSRSEMNVSTLELGDSALYLCASSLDGFNEKLFFGSGTQLSVL.

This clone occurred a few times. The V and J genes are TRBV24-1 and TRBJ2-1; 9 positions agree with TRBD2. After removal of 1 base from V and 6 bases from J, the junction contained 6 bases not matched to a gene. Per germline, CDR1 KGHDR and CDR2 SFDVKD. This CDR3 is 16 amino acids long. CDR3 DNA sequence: TGTGCCACCAGTGATTTAGGGGGCGGGAGGGCCAATGAGCAGTTCTTC. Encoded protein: CATSDLGGGRANEQFF.

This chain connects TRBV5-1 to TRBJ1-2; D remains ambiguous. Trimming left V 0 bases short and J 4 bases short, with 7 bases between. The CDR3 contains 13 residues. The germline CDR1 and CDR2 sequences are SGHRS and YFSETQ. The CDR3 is CASSLEGSYGYTF. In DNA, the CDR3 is TGCGCCAGCAGCTTGGAAGGCAGCTATGGCTACACCTTC.

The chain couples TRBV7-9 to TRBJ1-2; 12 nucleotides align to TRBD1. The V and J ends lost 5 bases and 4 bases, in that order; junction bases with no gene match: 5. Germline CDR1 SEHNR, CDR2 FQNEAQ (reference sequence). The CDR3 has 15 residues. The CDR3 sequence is CASSHRDRGPYGYTF. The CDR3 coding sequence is TGTGCCAGCAGCCACCGGGACAGGGGGCCCTATGGCTACACCTTC.

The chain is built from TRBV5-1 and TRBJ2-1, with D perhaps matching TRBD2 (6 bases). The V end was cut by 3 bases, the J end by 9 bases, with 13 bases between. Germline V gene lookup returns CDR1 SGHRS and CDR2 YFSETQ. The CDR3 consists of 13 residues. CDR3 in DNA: TGCGCCAGCAGCTGGGTCTCGGAGGGTGAGCAGTTCTTC. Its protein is CASSWVSEGEQFF.

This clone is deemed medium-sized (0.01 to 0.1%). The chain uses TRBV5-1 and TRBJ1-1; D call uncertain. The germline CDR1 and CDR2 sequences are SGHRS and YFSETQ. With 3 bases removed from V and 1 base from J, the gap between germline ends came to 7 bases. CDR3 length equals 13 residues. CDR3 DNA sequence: TGCGCCAGCAGCTCGACCGGGAACACTGAAGCTTTCTTT. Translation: CASSSTGNTEAFF.

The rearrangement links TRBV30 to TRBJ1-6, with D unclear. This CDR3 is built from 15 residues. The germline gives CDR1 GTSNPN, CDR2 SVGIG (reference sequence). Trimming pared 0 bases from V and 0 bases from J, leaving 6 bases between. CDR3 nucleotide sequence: TGTGCCTGGAGTGTTCTGAGCTCCTATAATTCACCCCTCCACTTT. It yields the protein CAWSVLSSYNSPLHF.

The CDR3 region is CASSQNRDRRTEAFF. CDR3 nucleotide sequence: TGTGCCAGCAGCCAAAACCGGGACCGGCGCACTGAAGCTTTCTTT. This chain connects TRBV4-2 to TRBJ1-1; the D gene is possibly TRBD1 (5 bases). V shed 2 bases and J shed 4 bases, with 14 bases lying between them. CDR1 and CDR2 (germline): LGHNA, YNFKEQ. The CDR3 sequence is 15 residues long.

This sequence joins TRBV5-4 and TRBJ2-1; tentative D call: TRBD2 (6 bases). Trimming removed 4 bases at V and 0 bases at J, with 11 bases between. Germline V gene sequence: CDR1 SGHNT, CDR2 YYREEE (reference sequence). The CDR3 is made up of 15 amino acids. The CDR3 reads CASSSDGGSYNEQFF. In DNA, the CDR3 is TGTGCCAGCAGCAGCGACGGGGGCTCCTACAATGAGCAGTTCTTC.